The T cell receptor (beta chain) described here comes from a study of blood T cell repertoires in COVID-19. Sequencing was performed with immunoSEQ multiplex PCR; in TCRdb, only in-frame clones are kept and a portion is missing. The sample includes approximately 44,000 clones, approximately 79% of them seen just once. The germline V and J ends were trimmed by 1 base and 0 bases, with 10 bases remaining between them. CDR1 SGHVS and CDR2 FQNEAQ come from the germline V gene. The CDR3 loop spans 16 amino acids. This chain uses TRBV7-8 with TRBJ1-3; D ambiguous. The TCR comes from a woman of 80 years or more with acute or convalescent COVID-19. The specimen was peripheral blood. In nucleotides, the CDR3 is TGTGCCAGCAGCTTAGTCCGGGAATCCTCTGGAAACACCATATATTTT. This translates into CASSLVRESSGNTIYF.